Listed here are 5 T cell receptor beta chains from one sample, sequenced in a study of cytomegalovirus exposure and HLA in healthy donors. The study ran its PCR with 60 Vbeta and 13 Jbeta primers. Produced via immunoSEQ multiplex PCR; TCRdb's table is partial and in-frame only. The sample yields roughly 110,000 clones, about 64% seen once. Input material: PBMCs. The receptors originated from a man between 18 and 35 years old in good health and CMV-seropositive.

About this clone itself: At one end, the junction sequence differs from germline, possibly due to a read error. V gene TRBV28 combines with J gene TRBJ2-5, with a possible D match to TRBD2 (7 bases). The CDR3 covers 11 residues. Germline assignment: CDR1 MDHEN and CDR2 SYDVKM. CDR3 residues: CASKGWGGKHF. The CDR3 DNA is TGTGCCAGCAAAGGGTGGGGGGGCAAGCACTTC.

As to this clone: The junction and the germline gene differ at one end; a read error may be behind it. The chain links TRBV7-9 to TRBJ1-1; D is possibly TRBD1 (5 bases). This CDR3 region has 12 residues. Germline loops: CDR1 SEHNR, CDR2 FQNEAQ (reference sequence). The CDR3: CSSSFGHTEAFF. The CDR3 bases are TGTTCCAGCAGCTTTGGACACACAGAAGCTTTCTTT.

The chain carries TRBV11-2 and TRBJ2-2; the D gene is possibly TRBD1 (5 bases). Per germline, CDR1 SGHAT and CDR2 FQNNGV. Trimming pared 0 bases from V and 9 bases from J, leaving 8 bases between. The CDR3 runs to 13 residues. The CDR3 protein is CASSLDRERELFF. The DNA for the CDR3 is TGTGCCAGCAGCTTAGACAGGGAAAGGGAGCTGTTTTTT.

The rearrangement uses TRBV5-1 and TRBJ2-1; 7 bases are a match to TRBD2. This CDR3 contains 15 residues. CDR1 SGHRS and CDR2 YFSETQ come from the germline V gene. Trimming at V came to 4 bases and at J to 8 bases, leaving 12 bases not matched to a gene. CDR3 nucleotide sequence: TGCGCCAGCAGCGTGGCTAGCGGAGTAGAATATGAGCAGTTCTTC. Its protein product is CASSVASGVEYEQFF.

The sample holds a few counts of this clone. DNA of the CDR3: TGTGCCAGCAGGCGCGGCGGGGGGGCAGATACGCAGTATTTT. It translates to CASRRGGGADTQYF. The rearrangement uses TRBV9 and TRBJ2-3, with 9 positions matching TRBD2. Germline lookup yields CDR1 SGDLS and CDR2 YYNGEE. The junction had 5 bases not matched to a gene; V was cut back by 5 bases and J by 4 bases. This CDR3 is built from 14 residues.